Listed below are T cell receptor beta chains from one sample, sequenced in a study of T cells in Graves' hyperthyroidism and ophthalmopathy. TCRdb ran MiXCR on the multiplex PCR reads and lists one entry per CDR3 protein. Among some 370,000 distinct CDR3 sequences listed, about 18% were seen once. Specimen: blood. The receptors here all came from a woman in her 30s with Graves' hyperthyroidism that later progressed to Graves' ophthalmopathy. The CDR3 runs from the conserved cysteine through the conserved F or W. D genes are given only for firm matches. Clone size is given for some rows only: seen once, a few or many times, or a class if the clone is expanded.

D gene: .; clone size: many; J gene: TRBJ2-1; V gene: TRBV2; CDR3 DNA: TGTGCCAGCAGTGCCCCAGGAGGGGAAAACGACAATGAGCAGTTCTTC; CDR3 protein: CASSAPGGENDNEQFF
D gene: TRBD1; clone size: .; J gene: TRBJ1-6; V gene: TRBV20-1; CDR3 DNA: TGCAGTGCCAAAACCGGGACAGGGGGCTTTAATTCACCCCTCCACTTT; CDR3 protein: CSAKTGTGGFNSPLHF
D gene: .; clone size: few; J gene: TRBJ2-7; V gene: TRBV18; CDR3 DNA: TGTGCCAGCTCAGGACCGGGACAGCAGTACTTC; CDR3 protein: CASSGPGQQYF
D gene: TRBD2; clone size: once; J gene: TRBJ2-1; V gene: TRBV10-3; CDR3 DNA: TGTGCCACTAAGCGGGACCCCTACAATGAGCAGTTCTTC; CDR3 protein: CATKRDPYNEQFF
D gene: .; clone size: .; J gene: TRBJ1-1; V gene: TRBV25-1; CDR3 DNA: TGTGCCAACAGTGGTTATTTTGGGCCTCGGAGCACTGAAGCTCTCTTT; CDR3 protein: CANSGYFGPRSTEALF
D gene: TRBD1; clone size: many; J gene: TRBJ2-3; V gene: TRBV11-3; CDR3 DNA: TGTGCCAGCAGCTCTCAGGGGGCCGGCACAGATACGCAGTATTTT; CDR3 protein: CASSSQGAGTDTQYF
D gene: .; clone size: .; J gene: TRBJ2-1; V gene: TRBV12-3/TRBV12-4; CDR3 DNA: TGTGCCAGCAGTTTAAACTTCGATGAGCAGTTCTTC; CDR3 protein: CASSLNFDEQFF
D gene: TRBD1; clone size: .; J gene: TRBJ2-1; V gene: TRBV10-2; CDR3 DNA: TGCGCCAGCAGTTACAGGGGTGACCTTGTTTTCGATGAGCAGTTCTTC; CDR3 protein: CASSYRGDLVFDEQFF
D gene: TRBD1; clone size: .; J gene: TRBJ2-1; V gene: TRBV12-5; CDR3 DNA: TGTGCTAGTGGAACCGGACAGGGGGCGCCTAATGAGCAGTTCTTC; CDR3 protein: CASGTGQGAPNEQFF
D gene: .; clone size: few; J gene: TRBJ1-2; V gene: TRBV5-1; CDR3 DNA: TGCGCCAGCAGCTTGCGGGGGACCTATGGCTACACCTTC; CDR3 protein: CASSLRGTYGYTF
D gene: .; clone size: many; J gene: TRBJ2-3; V gene: TRBV12-3/TRBV12-4; CDR3 DNA: TGTGCCAGCAGTTTCGCAGGGAAAGACCCAAACACAGATACGCAGTATTTT; CDR3 protein: CASSFAGKDPNTDTQYF
D gene: TRBD1; clone size: .; J gene: TRBJ2-1; V gene: TRBV5-5; CDR3 DNA: TGTGCCAGCAGCCCCACCGGGACAGTATACAATGAGCAGTTCTTC; CDR3 protein: CASSPTGTVYNEQFF
D gene: TRBD1; clone size: .; J gene: TRBJ2-7; V gene: TRBV3-1; CDR3 DNA: TGTGCCAGCAGCTGCCGACAGGGAAGGGCCTCGGAGCAGTACTTC; CDR3 protein: CASSCRQGRASEQYF
D gene: TRBD1; clone size: many; J gene: TRBJ1-5; V gene: TRBV20-1; CDR3 DNA: TGCAGTGCTTCCCGGGACAGATTCTATCAGCCCCAGCATTTT; CDR3 protein: CSASRDRFYQPQHF
D gene: TRBD2; clone size: many; J gene: TRBJ2-7; V gene: TRBV6-1; CDR3 DNA: TGTGCCAGCAGTGAAGCGACCACATGGACTAGCGGGATCTACGAGCAGTACTTC; CDR3 protein: CASSEATTWTSGIYEQYF
D gene: TRBD2; clone size: few; J gene: TRBJ2-1; V gene: TRBV20-1; CDR3 DNA: TGCAGTGCTAGTATCTCTAGCGGGGAAAAAACTTCCTACAATGAGCAGTTCTTC; CDR3 protein: CSASISSGEKTSYNEQFF
D gene: .; clone size: .; J gene: TRBJ2-7; V gene: TRBV5-1; CDR3 DNA: TGCGCCAGCAGCTTGGAGTCAGGTCCCTACGAGCAGTACTTC; CDR3 protein: CASSLESGPYEQYF
D gene: TRBD2; clone size: many; J gene: TRBJ2-5; V gene: TRBV27; CDR3 DNA: TGTGCCAGCAGTTGGGGACTAGAAGAGACCCAGTACTTC; CDR3 protein: CASSWGLEETQYF
D gene: .; clone size: many; J gene: TRBJ2-2; V gene: TRBV11-3; CDR3 DNA: TGTGCCAGCAGCTTAGATGGGGGACCCGAGAGAGGGAAGGCCGGGGAGCTGTTTTTT; CDR3 protein: CASSLDGGPERGKAGELFF
D gene: TRBD2; clone size: .; J gene: TRBJ2-7; V gene: TRBV5-1; CDR3 DNA: TGCGCCAGCAGCTTGTTGGGACTAGCTGAGCAGTACTTC; CDR3 protein: CASSLLGLAEQYF
D gene: .; clone size: .; J gene: TRBJ2-1; V gene: TRBV19; CDR3 DNA: TGTGCCAGTAGTATAGTCGGGGTCGGCCGACCTGGGCAGTTCTTC; CDR3 protein: CASSIVGVGRPGQFF
D gene: TRBD1; clone size: few; J gene: TRBJ1-1; V gene: TRBV5-1; CDR3 DNA: TGCGCCAGCAGCGCCCGGGACAGGTGGCCGTGGAACACTGAAGCTTTCTTT; CDR3 protein: CASSARDRWPWNTEAFF
D gene: .; clone size: .; J gene: TRBJ2-3; V gene: TRBV6-2/TRBV6-3; CDR3 DNA: TGTGCCAGCAGTTACTTGGGCGGGGGCACCTCTAGCACAGATACGCAGTATTTT; CDR3 protein: CASSYLGGGTSSTDTQYF
D gene: TRBD2; clone size: few; J gene: TRBJ2-1; V gene: TRBV5-1; CDR3 DNA: TGCGCCAGCAGCTTTAGCGGGAGCTACAATGAGCAGTTCTTC; CDR3 protein: CASSFSGSYNEQFF
D gene: .; clone size: once; J gene: TRBJ2-3; V gene: TRBV27; CDR3 DNA: TGTGCCACCTCCTTTGGCAGCACAGATACGCAGTATTTT; CDR3 protein: CATSFGSTDTQYF
D gene: TRBD1; clone size: many; J gene: TRBJ1-1; V gene: TRBV18; CDR3 DNA: TGTGCCAGCTCACCCGGACAGGGAAGGGAGGCTGAAGCTTTCTTT; CDR3 protein: CASSPGQGREAEAFF
D gene: TRBD1; clone size: many; J gene: TRBJ2-3; V gene: TRBV2; CDR3 DNA: TGTGCCATCGACAGGGAAGGAGATACGCAGTATTTT; CDR3 protein: CAIDREGDTQYF
D gene: TRBD1; clone size: few; J gene: TRBJ1-2; V gene: TRBV30; CDR3 DNA: TGTGCCTGGACGGACAGGAGATTTAACTATGGCTACACCTTC; CDR3 protein: CAWTDRRFNYGYTF
D gene: .; clone size: many; J gene: TRBJ1-1; V gene: TRBV10-1; CDR3 DNA: TGCGCCAGCAGTGAGTCCATGGGTCCTAACACTGAAGCTTTCTTT; CDR3 protein: CASSESMGPNTEAFF
D gene: .; clone size: many; J gene: TRBJ2-1; V gene: TRBV12-5; CDR3 DNA: TGTGCTAGTGGTTCCTCCGGCCGGGGGTCCTACAATGAGCAGTTCTTC; CDR3 protein: CASGSSGRGSYNEQFF
D gene: .; clone size: many; J gene: TRBJ1-1; V gene: TRBV5-1; CDR3 DNA: TGCGCCAGCAGTGACGGTGGATTGAACACTGAAGCTTTCTTT; CDR3 protein: CASSDGGLNTEAFF
D gene: TRBD1; clone size: many; J gene: TRBJ1-6; V gene: TRBV6-1; CDR3 DNA: TGTGCCAGCAGCGGACAGGGGGACTCCTATAATTCACCCCTCCACTTT; CDR3 protein: CASSGQGDSYNSPLHF
D gene: TRBD1; clone size: many; J gene: TRBJ1-2; V gene: TRBV12-3/TRBV12-4; CDR3 DNA: TGTGCCAGCAGTTGGGGTCGGGACAGGGATGGCTACACCTTC; CDR3 protein: CASSWGRDRDGYTF
D gene: .; clone size: many; J gene: TRBJ1-1; V gene: TRBV7-9; CDR3 DNA: TGTGCCAGCAGCTCGACCGCCCGGAGTGCTGAAGCTTTCTTT; CDR3 protein: CASSSTARSAEAFF
D gene: .; clone size: few; J gene: TRBJ2-7; V gene: TRBV11-2; CDR3 DNA: TGTGCCAGTCGTGCCATTACAGGGAATCCCTACGAGCAGTACTTC; CDR3 protein: CASRAITGNPYEQYF
D gene: TRBD1; clone size: many; J gene: TRBJ2-7; V gene: TRBV11-2; CDR3 DNA: TGTGCCAGCAGCTTAGGACAGGGGTCTAACTACGAGCAGTACTTC; CDR3 protein: CASSLGQGSNYEQYF
D gene: .; clone size: .; J gene: TRBJ2-1; V gene: TRBV2; CDR3 DNA: TGTGCCAGCATTTGGCATGAGCAGTTCTTC; CDR3 protein: CASIWHEQFF
D gene: TRBD1; clone size: many; J gene: TRBJ1-4; V gene: TRBV3-1; CDR3 DNA: TGTGCCAGCAGCCAATGGACAGGGGGCGCGGCTAATGAAAAACTGTTTTTT; CDR3 protein: CASSQWTGGAANEKLFF
D gene: TRBD2; clone size: .; J gene: TRBJ2-7; V gene: TRBV6-5; CDR3 DNA: TGTGCCAGCAGTTACTCGTGGCTAGCGGGATCCTACGAGCAGTACTTC; CDR3 protein: CASSYSWLAGSYEQYF
D gene: .; clone size: many; J gene: TRBJ2-7; V gene: TRBV7-9; CDR3 DNA: TGTGCCAGCAGCTCGACTATAGGGGGGACCTCCTACGAGCAGTACTTC; CDR3 protein: CASSSTIGGTSYEQYF
D gene: .; clone size: .; J gene: TRBJ1-2; V gene: TRBV5-1; CDR3 DNA: TGCGCCAGCAGCTCGCGGACAGCCAACTATGGCTACACCTTC; CDR3 protein: CASSSRTANYGYTF
D gene: TRBD1; clone size: many; J gene: TRBJ2-1; V gene: TRBV27; CDR3 DNA: TGTGCCAGCAGTCACCACCAGACAGGGTATGAGCAGTTCTTC; CDR3 protein: CASSHHQTGYEQFF
D gene: .; clone size: many; J gene: TRBJ2-7; V gene: TRBV2; CDR3 DNA: TGTGCCAGCAGTGCAGGCCTGGGGACCTACGAGCAGTACTTC; CDR3 protein: CASSAGLGTYEQYF
D gene: .; clone size: many; J gene: TRBJ2-5; V gene: TRBV6-1; CDR3 DNA: TGTGCCAGCAGTGAAGCTTGGCTGGGAGAGACCCAGTACTTC; CDR3 protein: CASSEAWLGETQYF
D gene: TRBD2; clone size: many; J gene: TRBJ2-5; V gene: TRBV2; CDR3 DNA: TGTGCCGGTCTAGCGGGAGGAGGAGAGACCCAGTACTTC; CDR3 protein: CAGLAGGGETQYF
D gene: .; clone size: .; J gene: TRBJ1-5; V gene: TRBV12-3/TRBV12-4; CDR3 DNA: TGTGCCAGTAGTTTAGGGGGGCCGGGCAATGAGCCCCAGCATTTT; CDR3 protein: CASSLGGPGNEPQHF
D gene: .; clone size: .; J gene: TRBJ1-1; V gene: TRBV30; CDR3 DNA: TGTGCCTGGAGCTTAGCGGGACGAACGAACACTGAAGCTTTCTTT; CDR3 protein: CAWSLAGRTNTEAFF
D gene: TRBD2; clone size: many; J gene: TRBJ2-1; V gene: TRBV9; CDR3 DNA: TGTGCCAGCAGCGGGTTAGCGGGGTCGGTCTACAATGAGCAGTTCTTC; CDR3 protein: CASSGLAGSVYNEQFF
D gene: TRBD2; clone size: .; J gene: TRBJ2-3; V gene: TRBV18; CDR3 DNA: TGTGCCAGCTCGTCCGAACTAGCGACGGGGTTGACAGATACGCAGTATTTT; CDR3 protein: CASSSELATGLTDTQYF
D gene: .; clone size: .; J gene: TRBJ2-2; V gene: TRBV11-2; CDR3 DNA: TGTGCCAGCAGCTTTCCGACGGGTACGGATCGGGACACCGGGGAGCTGTTTTTT; CDR3 protein: CASSFPTGTDRDTGELFF
D gene: TRBD2; clone size: many; J gene: TRBJ2-3; V gene: TRBV28; CDR3 DNA: TGTGCCAGCAGTTCCCTGCGGGAGGGAACAGATACGCAGTATTTT; CDR3 protein: CASSSLREGTDTQYF
D gene: .; clone size: .; J gene: TRBJ1-4; V gene: TRBV4-1; CDR3 DNA: TGCGCCAGCAGCCTCCATAATGAAAAACTGTTTTTT; CDR3 protein: CASSLHNEKLFF
D gene: TRBD2; clone size: few; J gene: TRBJ2-5; V gene: TRBV28; CDR3 DNA: TGTGCCAGCAGTTTAGCGGGGGGAATCCAAGAGACCCAGTACTTC; CDR3 protein: CASSLAGGIQETQYF
D gene: TRBD1; clone size: .; J gene: TRBJ1-4; V gene: TRBV29-1; CDR3 DNA: TGCAGCGTTGCCCGGACAGGGGGTGAAAAACTGTTTTTT; CDR3 protein: CSVARTGGEKLFF
D gene: .; clone size: many; J gene: TRBJ2-5; V gene: TRBV2; CDR3 DNA: TGTGCCAGCAGTGAAGATCGGGACGTGGAGACCCAGTACTTC; CDR3 protein: CASSEDRDVETQYF
D gene: TRBD2; clone size: many; J gene: TRBJ2-2; V gene: TRBV11-2; CDR3 DNA: TGTGCCAGCAGCGCCCCCCGGGAGCGGGGGGGCTATCTGTCATCCACCGGGGAGCTGTTTTTT; CDR3 protein: CASSAPRERGGYLSSTGELFF
D gene: .; clone size: many; J gene: TRBJ2-7; V gene: TRBV3-1; CDR3 DNA: TGTGCCAGCAGCCAAGTGAGGGGACCTTCCTACGAGCAGTACTTC; CDR3 protein: CASSQVRGPSYEQYF